What follows are 2 T cell receptor beta chains derived from one specimen sequenced in a study of blood T cell repertoires in COVID-19. Sequenced by immunoSEQ multiplex PCR; TCRdb stores in-frame clones only, minus some. In the table there are 60,000 to 70,000 clones, just over 85% of which are singletons. Specimen: peripheral blood. The receptor set was obtained from a woman aged 80 or older with active COVID-19.

J is TRBJ2-7 and V is TRBV28; D gene uncertain. Per germline, CDR1 MDHEN and CDR2 SYDVKM. V lost 6 bases, J lost 0 bases, and 6 bases lay in between. The CDR3 has 12 amino acids. CDR3 protein: CASSVSSYEQYF. The CDR3 region has the DNA TGTGCCAGCAGCGTCAGCTCCTACGAGCAGTACTTC.

This chain links TRBV24-1 with TRBJ2-7; the match to TRBD1 covers 7 bases. Unmatched junction bases numbered 13, after V lost 5 bases and J lost 1 base. The V gene's germline CDR1 is KGHDR and CDR2 SFDVKD. The CDR3 runs 17 residues. The chain's CDR3 is CATSASPRQGASYEQYF. The CDR3, as DNA: TGTGCCACCAGTGCTTCCCCCCGACAGGGTGCATCCTACGAGCAGTACTTC.